This TCR beta chain was sequenced in a study of graft-versus-host responses after intestinal transplantation. Across the whole study: Induction using anti-thymocyte globulin, followed by tacrolimus and steroids for roughly 3 years, was given to all recipients.

General study points: Analysis identified GvH clones in recipient marrow, with some appearing first in ileum or blood.

TCRdb's copy holds only in-frame clones and misses some; the assay was immunoSEQ multiplex PCR. This sample has fewer than 85,000 clones; 85% to 95% occur once, and the top ten carry less than 0.55%. V lost 3 bases, J lost 0 bases, and 7 bases stayed unmatched. The germline V gene encodes CDR1 SEHNR and CDR2 FQNEAQ (reference sequence). The length of the CDR3 is 16 residues. A remark on this clone: Its matching antigen is unknown.

V gene TRBV7-9 combines with J gene TRBJ2-5; 7 bases align to TRBD2. This receptor was taken from a human donor who received an intestinal transplant. The sequencing here drew on unstimulated CD8+ T cells sorted from spleen or lymph node cells, taken before intestinal transplant. Here the CDR3 reads CASSFPLRGNQETQYF. CDR3 nucleotide sequence: TGTGCCAGCAGCTTCCCTTTGCGGGGGAACCAAGAGACCCAGTACTTC. Based on the CDR3 plus reference TRBV7-9 and TRBJ2-5, the full variable domain is DTGVSQNPRHKITKRGQNVTFRCDPISEHNRLYWYRQTLGQGPEFLTYFQNEAQLEKSRLLSDRFSAERPKGSFSTLEIQRTEQGDSAMYLCASSFPLRGNQETQYFGPGTRLLVL.